This T cell receptor beta chain comes out of a study of CD8+ T cells in alopecia areata. The germline V gene has CDR1 SNHLY and CDR2 FYNNEI. V lost 6 bases, J lost 7 bases, and 6 bases stayed unmatched. This CDR3 is built from 13 residues. Of note for this clone: Antigen: not known.

Study outcomes and limitations: Tofacitinib did not eliminate many expanded lesional clones from scalp or blood.

TCR sequencing used cDNA made by reverse transcription of extracted RNA. The repertoire was sequenced with immunoSEQ multiplex PCR; TCRdb's copy has only in-frame clones and lacks some. Of some 200,000 clones listed, roughly 61% are singletons. Indicated treatment: oral pan-JAK inhibitor, 5-10 mg twice daily. It was from alopecia areata patients that lesional scalp punch biopsies and peripheral blood were collected. This receptor was obtained from a human donor with alopecia areata. The V call is TRBV2, the J call TRBJ1-5, with TRBD1 matching 7 bases. Here the sequenced sample was CD8+ T cells sorted from blood, taken at week 24, from a patient treated with tofacitinib. CDR3 sequence reads: CASRAGGRQPQHF. In DNA form, the CDR3 reads TGTGCCAGCAGGGCAGGGGGGCGGCAGCCCCAGCATTTT.